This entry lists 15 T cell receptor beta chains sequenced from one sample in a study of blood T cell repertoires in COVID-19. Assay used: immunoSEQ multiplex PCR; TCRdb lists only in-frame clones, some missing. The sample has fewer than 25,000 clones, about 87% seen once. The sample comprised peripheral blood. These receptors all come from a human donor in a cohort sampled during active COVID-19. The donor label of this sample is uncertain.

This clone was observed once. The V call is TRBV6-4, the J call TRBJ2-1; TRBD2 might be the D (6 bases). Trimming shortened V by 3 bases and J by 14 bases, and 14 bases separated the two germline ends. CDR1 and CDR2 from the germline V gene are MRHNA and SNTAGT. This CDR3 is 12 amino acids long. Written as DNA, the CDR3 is TGTGCCAGCAGTGAGGCCGGGAGAGGGAAGTTCTTC. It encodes CASSEAGRGKFF.

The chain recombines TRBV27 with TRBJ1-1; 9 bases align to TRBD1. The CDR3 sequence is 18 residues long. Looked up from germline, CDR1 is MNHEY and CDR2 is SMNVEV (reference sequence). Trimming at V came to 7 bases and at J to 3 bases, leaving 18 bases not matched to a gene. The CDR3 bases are TGTGCCAGCATCCCCCGGGTGCGGGACAGGGAGTTGTACACTGAAGCTTTCTTT. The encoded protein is CASIPRVRDRELYTEAFF.

CDR3 nucleotides: TGTGCCAGCAGCCCCTTACTAGCGGGAGGTCGAGAGACCCAGTACTTC. This sequence encodes CASSPLLAGGRETQYF. J is TRBJ2-5 and V is TRBV11-2; 12 positions match TRBD2. The CDR3 is 16 amino acids. The germline CDR1 and CDR2 sequences are SGHAT and FQNNGV. J gave up 4 bases and V 5 bases, and 8 bases lay outside the gene matches. Complete variable domain (other parts from reference TRBV11-2 and TRBJ2-5): EAGVAQSPRYKIIEKRQSVAFWCNPISGHATLYWYQQILGQGPKLLIQFQNNGVVDDSQLPKDRFSAERLKGVDSTLKIQPAKLEDSAVYLCASSPLLAGGRETQYFGPGTRLLVL.

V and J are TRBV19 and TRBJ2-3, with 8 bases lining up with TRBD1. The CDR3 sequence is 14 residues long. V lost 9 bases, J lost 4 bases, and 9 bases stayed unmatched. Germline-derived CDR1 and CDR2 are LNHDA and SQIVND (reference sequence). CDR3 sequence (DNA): TGTGCCAGCGGCTCACAGGGGGGCCCAGATACGCAGTATTTT. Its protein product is CASGSQGGPDTQYF.

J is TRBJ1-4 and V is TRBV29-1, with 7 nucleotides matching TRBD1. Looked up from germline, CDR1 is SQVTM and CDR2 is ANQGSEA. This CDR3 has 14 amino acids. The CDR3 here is CSGRTGRANEKLFF. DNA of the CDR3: TGCAGTGGTAGGACAGGAAGGGCCAATGAAAAACTGTTTTTT.

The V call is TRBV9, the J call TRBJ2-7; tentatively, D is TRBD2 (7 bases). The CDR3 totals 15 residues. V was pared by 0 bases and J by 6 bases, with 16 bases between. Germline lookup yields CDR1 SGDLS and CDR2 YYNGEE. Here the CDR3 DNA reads TGTGCCAGCAGCGTAGACACAAGGAGGGGGGGCGAGCAGTACTTC. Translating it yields CASSVDTRRGGEQYF.

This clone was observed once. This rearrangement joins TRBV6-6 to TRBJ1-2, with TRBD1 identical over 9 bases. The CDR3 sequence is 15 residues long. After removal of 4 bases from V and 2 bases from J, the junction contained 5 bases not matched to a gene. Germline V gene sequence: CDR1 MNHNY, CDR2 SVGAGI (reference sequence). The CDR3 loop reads CASSSLGQGNYGYTF. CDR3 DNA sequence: TGTGCCAGCAGTTCTCTAGGACAGGGGAACTATGGCTACACCTTC.

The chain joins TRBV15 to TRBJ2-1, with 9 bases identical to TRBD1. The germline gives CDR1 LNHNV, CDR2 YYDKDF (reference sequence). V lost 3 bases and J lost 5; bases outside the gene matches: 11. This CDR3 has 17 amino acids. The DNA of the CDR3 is TGTGCCACCAGCAGTCCAATCGGGACAGGGTTCCACAATGAGCAGTTCTTC. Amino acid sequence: CATSSPIGTGFHNEQFF.

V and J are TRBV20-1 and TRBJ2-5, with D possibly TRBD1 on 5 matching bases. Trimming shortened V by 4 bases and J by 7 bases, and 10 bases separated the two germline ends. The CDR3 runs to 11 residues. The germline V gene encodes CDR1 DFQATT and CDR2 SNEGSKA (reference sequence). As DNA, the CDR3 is TGCAGTGCTACACAGGCCAGGACCCAGTACTTC. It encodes CSATQARTQYF.

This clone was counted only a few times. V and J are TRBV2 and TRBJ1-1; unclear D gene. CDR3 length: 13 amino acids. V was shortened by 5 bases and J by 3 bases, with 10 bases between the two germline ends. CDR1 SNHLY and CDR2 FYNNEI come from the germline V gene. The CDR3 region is CASSLSEDTEAFF. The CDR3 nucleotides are TGTGCCAGCAGTCTTTCCGAGGACACTGAAGCTTTCTTT.

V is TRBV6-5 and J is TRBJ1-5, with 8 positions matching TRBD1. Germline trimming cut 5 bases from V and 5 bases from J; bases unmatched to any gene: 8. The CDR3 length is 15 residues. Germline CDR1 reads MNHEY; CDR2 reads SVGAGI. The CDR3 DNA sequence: TGTGCCAGCAGTACCGGACAGGGATGGGATCAGCCCCAGCATTTT. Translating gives CASSTGQGWDQPQHF.

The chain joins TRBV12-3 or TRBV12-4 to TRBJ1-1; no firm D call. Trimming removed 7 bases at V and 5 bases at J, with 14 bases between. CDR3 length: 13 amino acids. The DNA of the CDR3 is TGTGCCAGCACCGTAGTTAGAGGGACTGAAGCTTTCTTT. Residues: CASTVVRGTEAFF.

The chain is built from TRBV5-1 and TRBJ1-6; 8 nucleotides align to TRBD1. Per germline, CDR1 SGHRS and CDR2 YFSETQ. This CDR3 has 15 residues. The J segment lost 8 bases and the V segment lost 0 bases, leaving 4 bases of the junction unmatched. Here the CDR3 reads CASSLVDRVDSPLHF. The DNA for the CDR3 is TGCGCCAGCAGCTTGGTGGACAGGGTGGATTCACCCCTCCACTTT.

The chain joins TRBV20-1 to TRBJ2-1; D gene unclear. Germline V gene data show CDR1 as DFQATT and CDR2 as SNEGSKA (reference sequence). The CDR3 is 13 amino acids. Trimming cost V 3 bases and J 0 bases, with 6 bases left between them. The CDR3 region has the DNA TGCAGTGCTAGTCGCTACTCCTACAATGAGCAGTTCTTC. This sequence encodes CSASRYSYNEQFF.

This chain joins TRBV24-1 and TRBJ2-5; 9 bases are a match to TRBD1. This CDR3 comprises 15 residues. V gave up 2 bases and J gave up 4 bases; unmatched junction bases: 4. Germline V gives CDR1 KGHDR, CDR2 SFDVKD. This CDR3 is CATSDSQGAGETQYF. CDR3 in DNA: TGTGCCACCAGTGATTCACAGGGGGCGGGAGAGACCCAGTACTTC.